These 16 T cell receptor beta chains came from one sample sequenced in a study of T-cell memory formation after mild COVID-19. TCRdb itself ran the 5' RACE reads through MiXCR, one entry per CDR3 protein. This table has 250,000 to 300,000 distinct CDR3 sequences, roughly 17% appearing once. The sequenced sample consisted of PBMCs or a T cell subset sorted from them (not recorded which). The receptors shown here come from a man aged 18 to 29 who had mild COVID-19 (a few samples of this study predate the infection). Cell type and time point are not known.

This clonotype is a singleton in its sample. The chain employs TRBV5-6 and TRBJ1-2, with TRBD1 matching 8 bases. Germline CDR1 reads SGHDT; CDR2 reads YYEEEE. The CDR3 covers 14 residues. Losses at the gene ends were 3 bases for V and 6 bases for J; bases not matched to a gene: 7. CDR3 in amino acids: CASSWQGAFNGYTF. CDR3 coding DNA: TGTGCCAGCAGCTGGCAGGGGGCGTTTAATGGCTACACCTTC. The full variable domain, its missing parts supplied by reference TRBV5-6 and TRBJ1-2, is DAGVTQSPTHLIKTRGQQVTLRCSPKSGHDTVSWYQQALGQGPQFIFQYYEEEERQRGNFPDRFSGHQFPNYSSELNVNALLLGDSALYLCASSWQGAFNGYTFGSGTRLTVV.

This clonotype was found a few times. The rearrangement links TRBV4-1 to TRBJ2-5; D not resolved. With 4 bases removed from V and 0 bases from J, the gap between germline ends came to 9 bases. Germline V gene lookup returns CDR1 MGHRA and CDR2 YSYEKL. The CDR3 is 14 amino acids. The DNA of the CDR3 is TGCGCCAGCAGCCTCCAGGTGGACCAAGAGACCCAGTACTTC. Translating gives CASSLQVDQETQYF.

This clonotype was counted between two and nine times. The chain employs TRBV7-2 and TRBJ1-6, with 7 bases identical to TRBD1. CDR1 is SGHTA, CDR2 FQGNSA, per germline. The CDR3 is 15 amino acids. Unmatched junction bases numbered 12, after V lost 6 bases and J lost 10 bases. For the CDR3, the DNA is TGTGCCAGCAGACCGAGTGACAGGGTAGGCTCACCCCTCCACTTT. Amino acid sequence: CASRPSDRVGSPLHF.

The chain combines TRBV5-1 with TRBJ1-1; D not certain. The CDR3 is made up of 13 amino acids. The V gene lost 1 base and the J gene lost 4 bases, with 8 bases spanning the gap. Per the germline V gene, CDR1 is SGHRS and CDR2 is YFSETQ. The CDR3 nucleotides are TGCGCCAGCAGCTTGCCCAGACCCACTGAAGCTTTCTTT. Residues: CASSLPRPTEAFF.

This clonotype was seen more than once but under ten times. The rearrangement joins TRBV21-1 to TRBJ2-3; the table's D call, TRBD1, has no DNA check behind it. TRBV21-1 has pseudogene status. CDR3 length equals 17 residues. CDR3 sequence reads: CASSKRKQVFEADTQYF. The DNA for the CDR3 is TGTGCCAGCAGCAAACGAAAACAGGTTTTTGAAGCAGATACGCAGTATTTT.

This clonotype occurred a few times. The rearrangement uses TRBV12-3 or TRBV12-4 and TRBJ1-6; 7 nucleotides align to TRBD1. Trimming removed 6 bases from V and 2 bases from J; junction bases left unmatched: 4. This CDR3 contains 15 residues. CDR3 nucleotides: TGTGCCAGCAGAATCAGGGGGGCCTATAATTCACCCCTCCACTTT. This encodes CASRIRGAYNSPLHF.

This clonotype has more than one count but fewer than ten. This chain joins TRBV3-1 and TRBJ1-2; D is ambiguous. Looked up from germline, CDR1 is LGHDT and CDR2 is YNNKEL (reference sequence). Deletions cut 4 bases from V and 6 bases from J, with 6 bases between. CDR3 length: 11 residues. The CDR3 spells CASSLRDGYTF. In nucleotides, the CDR3 is TGTGCCAGCAGCCTTCGCGATGGCTACACCTTC.

This clonotype was detected a few times. This chain uses TRBV21-1 with TRBJ1-3; the D call in the table, TRBD1, was not verified against the DNA. TRBV21-1 is a pseudogene. The CDR3 is made up of 15 amino acids. CDR3 nucleotides: TGTGCCAGCAGCAAAGATGTCCTCTCTGGAAACACCATATATTTT. Its translation is CASSKDVLSGNTIYF.

The CDR3 sequence is CASTKQDYNSPLHF. For the CDR3, the DNA is TGTGCCAGCACTAAACAGGATTATAATTCACCCCTCCACTTT. The chain links TRBV12-3 or TRBV12-4 to TRBJ1-6, with a possible D match to TRBD1 (5 bases). V lost 7 bases to trimming and J lost 4 bases, with 11 bases between them. This CDR3 is 14 amino acids long.

The J gene is TRBJ2-1, the V gene TRBV12-3 or TRBV12-4; TRBD2 matches at 7 bases. The CDR3 extends over 14 amino acids. V dropped 1 base and J dropped 5; count of bases not matched to a gene: 2. This CDR3 is CASSLVGLNNEQFF. The DNA for the CDR3 is TGTGCCAGCAGTTTAGTGGGACTAAACAATGAGCAGTTCTTC.

This clonotype was seen only a few times. The chain carries TRBV28 and TRBJ2-7; 11 bases match TRBD2. The germline CDR1 and CDR2 sequences are MDHEN and SYDVKM. CDR3 length: 15 amino acids. Trimming cost V 6 bases and J 0 bases; bases outside gene matches: 4. CDR3 DNA: TGTGCCAGCAGGCCGGGACTAGCGGTCTCCTACGAGCAGTACGTC. It yields the protein CASRPGLAVSYEQYV.

This clonotype has a handful of counts. The V gene is TRBV5-1, the J gene TRBJ1-4, with a weak D call TRBD1 (5 bases). Germline CDR1 and CDR2: SGHRS and YFSETQ. The CDR3 runs 15 residues. V was pared by 0 bases and J by 4 bases, with 10 bases between. CDR3 residues: CASSLAGRGNEKLFF. The CDR3 DNA sequence: TGCGCCAGCAGCTTGGCCGGGAGGGGTAATGAAAAACTGTTTTTT.

This chain joins TRBV5-6 and TRBJ1-4; 7 bases are shared with TRBD1. V lost 0 bases and J lost 4; bases outside the gene matches: 3. This CDR3 spans 15 amino acids. Germline lookup yields CDR1 SGHDT and CDR2 YYEEEE. The CDR3 loop reads CASSLVDRVNEKLFF. The CDR3 region has the DNA TGTGCCAGCAGCTTGGTCGACAGGGTTAATGAAAAACTGTTTTTT.

This clonotype was detected only a few times. The genes are TRBV9 and TRBJ2-3, with 8 bases lining up with TRBD2. V was clipped by 0 bases and J by 6 bases; unmatched bases: 9. Per germline, CDR1 SGDLS and CDR2 YYNGEE. CDR3 length: 16 amino acids. This CDR3 reads CASSVATGGREDTQYF. DNA for the CDR3: TGTGCCAGCAGCGTAGCTACGGGGGGGCGCGAGGATACGCAGTATTTT.

The rearrangement links TRBV20-1 to TRBJ1-2; 8 bases agree with TRBD1. The V gene's germline CDR1 is DFQATT and CDR2 SNEGSKA (reference sequence). The junction had 6 bases not matched to a gene; V was cut back by 0 bases and J by 3 bases. The CDR3 is 15 amino acids. The CDR3 DNA reads TGCAGTGCTAGAGACCCAGGGGGCAGCGACTATGGCTACACCTTC. This sequence encodes CSARDPGGSDYGYTF.

The chain carries TRBV4-1 and TRBJ2-7; 9 bases are a match to TRBD2. The ends lost 4 bases at V and 2 bases at J; junction bases unmatched: 6. Germline V gives CDR1 MGHRA, CDR2 YSYEKL. The CDR3 contains 15 residues. The CDR3 bases are TGCGCCAGCAGCCGGGACCTAGCGGGGCCCTACGAGCAGTACTTC. As protein: CASSRDLAGPYEQYF.